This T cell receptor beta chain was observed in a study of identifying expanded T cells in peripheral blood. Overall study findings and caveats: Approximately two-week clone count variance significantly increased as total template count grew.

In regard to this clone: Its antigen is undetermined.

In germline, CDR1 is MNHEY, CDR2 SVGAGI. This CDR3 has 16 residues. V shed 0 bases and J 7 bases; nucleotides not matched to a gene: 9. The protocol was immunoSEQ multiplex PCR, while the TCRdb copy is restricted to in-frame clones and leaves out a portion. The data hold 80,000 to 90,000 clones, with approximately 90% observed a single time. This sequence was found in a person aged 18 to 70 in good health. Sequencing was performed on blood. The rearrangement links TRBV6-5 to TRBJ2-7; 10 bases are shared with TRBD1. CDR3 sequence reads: CASSYSIPGQGMEQYF. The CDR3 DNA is TGTGCCAGCAGTTACTCTATACCGGGACAGGGGATGGAGCAGTACTTC.